The 8 T cell receptor beta chains reported below all come from one sample, sequenced in a study of spatial heterogeneity in lung cancer. Sample time point: sample taken at primary tumor resection. Study-wide points: Expanded alpha and beta TCR counts within tumors tracked tumor mutation counts.

No cognate antigen is known for these TCRs. TCRdb re-analysed the 5' RACE reads in MiXCR, keeping a single row per CDR3 protein. Of about 2,200 distinct CDR3 sequences detected, roughly a sixth appear once; the ten largest clones hold 8.5% to 12%. Material: lung tumor tissue, obtained at surgery. Receptor source: a male donor with early-stage non-small cell lung cancer.

In its sample, this clonotype is large. The chain employs TRBV28 and TRBJ2-5, with 7 bases identical to TRBD2. CDR1 MDHEN and CDR2 SYDVKM come from the germline V gene. This CDR3 is built from 16 residues. J was trimmed by 5 bases and V by 5 bases; bases with no gene match: 14. CDR3 DNA sequence: TGTGCCAGCAGTCTCCGGGGAGCGGGAAGTTCGGAGACCCAGTACTTC. Translating gives CASSLRGAGSSETQYF.

This clonotype was picked up a small number of times. This chain connects TRBV28 to TRBJ1-1; a possible D gene is TRBD1 (6 bases). CDR3 size: 16 residues. V gave up 4 bases and J gave up 0 bases, with 15 bases separating them. CDR1 is MDHEN, CDR2 SYDVKM, per germline. In DNA form, the CDR3 reads TGTGCCAGCAGTTCCCCTCCCGACAGGATGAACACTGAAGCTTTCTTT. Its protein product is CASSSPPDRMNTEAFF.

V usage is TRBV7-2 and J usage is TRBJ2-7, with no clear D. Germline assignment: CDR1 SGHTA and CDR2 FQGNSA. This CDR3 is built from 14 residues. Trimming stripped 3 bases from V and 3 bases from J, with 12 bases between. Here the CDR3 DNA reads TGTGCCAGCAGCTTGTTGCCAAATGACTACGAGCAGTACTTC. Amino acid sequence: CASSLLPNDYEQYF.

This clonotype is labeled medium-sized. The rearrangement uses TRBV30 and TRBJ1-5, with 8 bases fitting TRBD1. This CDR3 has 16 amino acids. With V trimmed by 2 bases and J by 1 base, 7 bases remained unmatched. Germline-derived CDR1 and CDR2 are GTSNPN and SVGIG (reference sequence). CDR3 region: CAWSSTGGTSNQPQHF. CDR3 in DNA: TGTGCCTGGAGTAGCACAGGGGGGACGAGCAATCAGCCCCAGCATTTT.

By sample fraction, this clonotype is medium-sized. The chain joins TRBV23-1 to TRBJ2-7; 9 bases align to TRBD1. TRBV23-1 is reported as an ORF; its role is uncertain. Trimming cost V 3 bases and J 3 bases; bases outside gene matches: 3. The CDR3 spans 14 residues. In nucleotides, the CDR3 is TGCGCCAGCAGTCATAGGGACAGGGACTACGAGCAGTACTTC. Translated: CASSHRDRDYEQYF.

This chain uses TRBV20-1 with TRBJ2-1; D is uncertain. The ends were cut back, 2 bases at V and 5 bases at J, with 13 bases in the middle. Germline values: CDR1 DFQATT, CDR2 SNEGSKA (reference sequence). The CDR3 extends over 14 amino acids. The CDR3 reads CSARSHFLHNEQFF. CDR3 DNA sequence: TGCAGTGCTAGATCGCATTTCCTTCACAATGAGCAGTTCTTC.

This clonotype ranks as large. V gene TRBV7-9 combines with J gene TRBJ2-7, with 8 bases matching TRBD1. The germline V gene has CDR1 SEHNR and CDR2 FQNEAQ (reference sequence). This CDR3 is 14 amino acids long. The junction had 9 bases not matched to a gene; V was cut back by 5 bases and J by 6 bases. This CDR3 is CASSRGQGRLEQYF. CDR3 DNA sequence: TGTGCCAGCAGCCGAGGACAGGGCCGGCTCGAGCAGTACTTC.

This clonotype was seen more than once but under ten times. The chain has TRBV7-3 and TRBJ2-5; the D gene is possibly TRBD2 (5 bases). Germline lookup yields CDR1 SGHTA and CDR2 FQGTGA. V lost 4 bases and J lost 2, with 8 bases in between. CDR3 size: 13 residues. CDR3 DNA: TGTGCCAGCAGCTACGGACTGCAAGAGACCCAGTACTTC. Protein sequence: CASSYGLQETQYF.